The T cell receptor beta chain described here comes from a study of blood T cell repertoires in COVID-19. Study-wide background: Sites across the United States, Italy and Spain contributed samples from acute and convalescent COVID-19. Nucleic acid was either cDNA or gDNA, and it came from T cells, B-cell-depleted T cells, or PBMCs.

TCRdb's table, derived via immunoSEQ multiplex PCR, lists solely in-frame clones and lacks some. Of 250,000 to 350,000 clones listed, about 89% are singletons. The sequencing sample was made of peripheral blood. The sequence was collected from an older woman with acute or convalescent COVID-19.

The CDR3 sequence is CASIRGNTEAFF. For the CDR3, the DNA is TGCGCCAGCATTAGAGGGAACACTGAAGCTTTCTTT. The chain is built from TRBV5-1 and TRBJ1-1, with D unclear. CDR1 and CDR2 from the germline V gene are SGHRS and YFSETQ. This CDR3 region has 12 residues. Trimming took off 6 bases at V and 1 base at J, with 7 bases between the two ends.